Following are 25 T cell receptor beta chains from one sample sequenced in a study of siplizumab effects on memory and regulatory T cells (dated by TCRdb to the late 2010s). Libraries were made using the immunoSEQ multiplex PCR assay. In its TCRdb copy, this immuneACCESS table keeps in-frame sequences only and misses some clones. Where compared with another copy, unresolved V genes explain less than half of these, and the others have no known cause. The sample table records roughly 100,000 clones; about 93% of these occur just once. 0.9% to 1.4% of the sample goes to the ten largest clones. The source material was CD4+ T cells sorted from blood. Receptor source: a human donor in good health.

The chain uses TRBV29-1 and TRBJ1-2; unclear D gene. Trimming shortened V by 3 bases and J by 0 bases, and 5 bases separated the two germline ends. This CDR3 is built from 12 residues. Germline V CDR1 and CDR2: SQVTM, ANQGSEA. In DNA, the CDR3 is TGCAGCGTTGATCTTGCTAACTATGGCTACACCTTC. As protein: CSVDLANYGYTF.

The chain is built from TRBV9 and TRBJ1-5, with D tentatively TRBD1 (5 bases). This CDR3 comprises 17 residues. V gave up 0 bases and J gave up 2 bases, with 15 bases separating them. The germline gives CDR1 SGDLS, CDR2 YYNGEE. The CDR3 here is CASSVAKRTIGNQPQHF. DNA of the CDR3: TGTGCCAGCAGCGTAGCGAAGCGGACAATTGGCAATCAGCCCCAGCATTTT. Variable domain in full (rest from reference TRBV9 and TRBJ1-5): DSGVTQTPKHLITATGQRVTLRCSPRSGDLSVYWYQQSLDQGLQFLIQYYNGEERAKGNILERFSAQQFPDLHSELNLSSLELGDSALYFCASSVAKRTIGNQPQHFGDGTRLSIL.

This chain joins TRBV4-1 and TRBJ2-2; D is uncertain. The CDR3 runs to 14 residues. Germline lookup yields CDR1 MGHRA and CDR2 YSYEKL. Trimming left V 2 bases short and J 4 bases short, with 8 bases between. In nucleotides, the CDR3 is TGCGCCAGCAGCCAACCTACCTCCACCGGGGAGCTGTTTTTT. It yields the protein CASSQPTSTGELFF.

The chain carries TRBV18 and TRBJ2-7; 8 bases map to TRBD1. The V gene's germline CDR1 is KGHSH and CDR2 LQKENI. CDR3 size: 14 residues. The ends lost 4 bases at V and 7 bases at J; junction bases unmatched: 9. The CDR3 nucleotides are TGTGCCAGCTCACGAGCTGACAGGGGAGATGAGCAGTACTTC. This translates into CASSRADRGDEQYF.

The V gene is TRBV30, the J gene TRBJ1-4; the D gene is possibly TRBD1 (6 bases). From germline, CDR1 is GTSNPN and CDR2 SVGIG (reference sequence). The CDR3 extends over 13 amino acids. V lost 8 bases and J 8 bases, leaving 18 bases between the germline ends. The CDR3 here is CARADRPGEKLFF. The CDR3 nucleotides are TGTGCCCGAGCCGACAGGCCGGGGGAAAAACTGTTTTTT.

This rearrangement joins TRBV19 to TRBJ2-1, with 8 bases identical to TRBD2. V dropped 3 bases and J dropped 9; count of bases not matched to a gene: 10. This CDR3 region has 15 residues. Germline assignment: CDR1 LNHDA and CDR2 SQIVND (reference sequence). CDR3 in amino acids: CASSIKAGASGEQFF. In DNA, the CDR3 is TGTGCCAGTAGTATCAAAGCGGGAGCTTCGGGTGAGCAGTTCTTC. The entire variable domain, with the rest obtained from reference TRBV19 and TRBJ2-1, is as follows: DGGITQSPKYLFRKEGQNVTLSCEQNLNHDAMYWYRQDPGQGLRLIYYSQIVNDFQKGDIAEGYSVSREKKESFPLTVTSAQKNPTAFYLCASSIKAGASGEQFFGPGTRLTVL.

In nucleotides, the CDR3 is TGTGTCAGAAGCTCGACAGGTCTACGCTGGCAGTTCTTC. As protein: CVRSSTGLRWQFF. This chain connects TRBV7-5 to TRBJ2-1; the D call in the table, TRBD1, was not verified against the DNA. TRBV7-5 is designated a pseudogene. The CDR3 extends over 13 amino acids.

CDR3 nucleotides: TGCGCCAGCAGCGCGGGGGGGAGCAATCAGCCCCAGCATTTT. It yields the protein CASSAGGSNQPQHF. V and J are TRBV5-1 and TRBJ1-5; tentatively, D is TRBD1 (5 bases). V lost 4 bases and J 1 base, leaving 9 bases between the germline ends. Germline lookup yields CDR1 SGHRS and CDR2 YFSETQ. The CDR3 is 14 amino acids.

This clone was counted once. This chain connects TRBV13 to TRBJ1-4; 8 bases match TRBD1. Germline CDR1 and CDR2: PRHDT and FYEKMQ (reference sequence). The CDR3 has 15 amino acids. The trim removed 5 bases at V and 11 bases at J, leaving 13 bases unmatched. The CDR3 DNA follows: TGTGCCAGCAGCGTCAGGACAGGGAAAGATCGGAAACTGTTTTTT. It translates to CASSVRTGKDRKLFF.

V gene TRBV12-5 combines with J gene TRBJ2-5; 12 bases fit TRBD1. The germline CDR1 and CDR2 sequences are LGHNT and FRNRAP. CDR3 length equals 16 residues. J was trimmed by 5 bases and V by 5 bases; bases with no gene match: 9. The CDR3 loop is CASGRTRDRGQETQYF. The CDR3 region has the DNA TGTGCTAGTGGTCGTACCCGGGACAGGGGGCAGGAGACCCAGTACTTC.

The chain carries TRBV4-1 and TRBJ1-1; D may be TRBD1 (6 bases). V lost 2 bases and J lost 6, with 19 bases in between. CDR1 is MGHRA, CDR2 YSYEKL, per germline. The CDR3 covers 16 residues. This chain's CDR3 is CASSQPSGGGLAEAFF. The CDR3 DNA follows: TGCGCCAGCAGCCAACCCTCCGGGGGGGGGCTGGCTGAAGCTTTCTTT.

The gene calls are TRBV14 and TRBJ1-2, with D perhaps matching TRBD1 (6 bases). V was trimmed by 3 bases and J by 7 bases, leaving 6 bases between them. The CDR3 runs 11 residues. From germline, CDR1 is SGHDN and CDR2 FVKESK. The CDR3: CASSQGAGYTF. CDR3 DNA: TGTGCCAGCAGCCAGGGGGCTGGCTACACCTTC.

This clone was counted only a few times. The J gene is TRBJ2-3, the V gene TRBV5-1; D is unresolved. This CDR3 has 17 residues. Germline loops: CDR1 SGHRS, CDR2 YFSETQ. Trimming cost V 2 bases and J 1 base, with 17 bases left between them. In nucleotides, the CDR3 is TGCGCCAGCAGCTTTGGATTGGGCCAACGAGGCACAGATACGCAGTATTTT. Translation: CASSFGLGQRGTDTQYF. The variable domain in full, with the rest retrieved from reference TRBV5-1 and TRBJ2-3, is KAGVTQTPRYLIKTRGQQVTLSCSPISGHRSVSWYQQTPGQGLQFLFEYFSETQRNKGNFPGRFSGRQFSNSRSEMNVSTLELGDSALYLCASSFGLGQRGTDTQYFGPGTRLTVL.

This chain uses TRBV18 with TRBJ2-2; 7 bases are a match to TRBD2. The length of the CDR3 is 15 residues. The J segment lost 3 bases and the V segment lost 4 bases, leaving 5 bases of the junction unmatched. Germline lookup yields CDR1 KGHSH and CDR2 LQKENI. The DNA for the CDR3 is TGTGCCAGCTCACGGGGAGGACTAGACACCGGGGAGCTGTTTTTT. Translation: CASSRGGLDTGELFF.

This clone is a singleton in its sample. This chain joins TRBV18 and TRBJ2-7; D might be TRBD1 (7 bases). Trimming cost V 5 bases and J 6 bases, with 20 bases left between them. This CDR3 has 15 residues. Germline CDR1 KGHSH, CDR2 LQKENI. The CDR3 nucleotides are TGTGCCAGCTCATCACTCACCAGGGGGGTCAGCGAGCAGTACTTC. Translated, it gives CASSSLTRGVSEQYF.

This clone was recorded a few times. The chain links TRBV2 to TRBJ1-1; D may be TRBD1 (5 bases). V was cut by 5 bases and J by 5 bases, with 12 bases left in between. The CDR3 has 13 amino acids. The germline gives CDR1 SNHLY, CDR2 FYNNEI. The chain's CDR3 is CASSTGTRTEAFF. CDR3 DNA: TGTGCCAGCAGTACAGGTACCCGGACTGAAGCTTTCTTT.

This clone was detected once. The chain employs TRBV6-1 and TRBJ1-6, with a weak D call TRBD1 (5 bases). Germline V CDR1 and CDR2: MNHNS, SASEGT. Trimming removed 6 bases at V and 6 bases at J, with 15 bases between. The CDR3 consists of 15 residues. For the CDR3, the DNA is TGTGCCAGCAGCACAGGATTCCGTGCTAATTCACCCCTCCACTTT. Its protein product is CASSTGFRANSPLHF.

The V and J genes are TRBV29-1 and TRBJ1-3, with no clear D. Germline CDR1 SQVTM, CDR2 ANQGSEA. The V gene lost 4 bases and the J gene lost 1 base, with 11 bases spanning the gap. The CDR3 covers 14 residues. The CDR3, as DNA: TGCAGCGTTGTCGGTAGCTCGTCTGGAAACACCATATATTTT. Amino acid sequence: CSVVGSSSGNTIYF.

V is TRBV4-1 and J is TRBJ2-7, with TRBD1 matching 9 bases. V lost 4 bases to trimming and J lost 4 bases; unmatched junction nucleotides: 5. CDR1 and CDR2 from the germline V gene are MGHRA and YSYEKL. There are 14 residues in the CDR3. The CDR3 loop reads CASSLRDRDYEQYF. For the CDR3, the DNA is TGCGCCAGCAGCCTCCGGGACAGGGATTACGAGCAGTACTTC.

This CDR3 is CASGEQGRNYGYTF. Written as DNA, the CDR3 is TGTGCCAGCGGAGAACAGGGGAGGAACTATGGCTACACCTTC. The chain carries TRBV5-4 and TRBJ1-2; TRBD1 matches at 7 bases. The ends lost 7 bases at V and 2 bases at J; junction bases unmatched: 8. CDR1 and CDR2 (germline): SGHNT, YYREEE (reference sequence). CDR3 size: 14 residues.

The V and J genes are TRBV19 and TRBJ1-2, with D unclear. The germline V and J ends were trimmed by 0 bases and 6 bases, with 14 bases remaining between them. Germline values: CDR1 LNHDA, CDR2 SQIVND (reference sequence). This CDR3 has 15 residues. CDR3 DNA: TGTGCCAGTAGTATAGATCTGCAGAGACTTAATGGCTACACCTTC. Translating it yields CASSIDLQRLNGYTF.

The V call is TRBV7-9, the J call TRBJ2-7; a possible D gene is TRBD1 (5 bases). The V and J ends lost 2 bases and 1 base respectively, with 15 bases between them. The CDR3 is 16 amino acids. Germline lookup yields CDR1 SEHNR and CDR2 FQNEAQ (reference sequence). The chain's CDR3 is CASSLSQGRASYEQYF. The CDR3 bases are TGTGCCAGCAGCTTAAGCCAGGGCCGGGCTTCCTACGAGCAGTACTTC.

The chain employs TRBV18 and TRBJ1-1; D might be TRBD1 (5 bases). The ends were cut back, 0 bases at V and 1 base at J, with 12 bases in the middle. This CDR3 is built from 16 residues. Germline V CDR1 and CDR2: KGHSH, LQKENI. The CDR3 protein is CASSPPGPRRNTEAFF. CDR3 coding DNA: TGTGCCAGCTCACCACCGGGACCCCGGAGGAACACTGAAGCTTTCTTT.

V usage is TRBV7-3 and J usage is TRBJ1-1; weak D call: TRBD1 (5 bases). There are 15 residues in the CDR3. V shed 5 bases and J shed 0 bases, with 13 bases lying between them. Germline-derived CDR1 and CDR2 are SGHTA and FQGTGA. Here the CDR3 reads CASSDHTGLNTEAFF. The CDR3 nucleotides are TGTGCCAGCAGCGACCACACAGGACTGAACACTGAAGCTTTCTTT.

This sequence joins TRBV28 and TRBJ2-7, with unresolved D. Germline CDR1 MDHEN, CDR2 SYDVKM. CDR3 length: 16 amino acids. Trimming pared 3 bases from V and 2 bases from J, leaving 17 bases between. The CDR3 bases are TGTGCCAGCAGTTTTGGTGGCTCCCGGCTCCCCTACGAGCAGTACTTC. Residues: CASSFGGSRLPYEQYF.